Following are 21 T cell receptor beta chains from one sample sequenced in a study of CD8 T cells in Susac syndrome. Random hexamers served to reverse transcribe roughly 0.45 to 1 ug RNA. TCRdb fed the immunoSEQ multiplex PCR reads into MiXCR, producing one record per CDR3 protein. The sample lists about 130,000 distinct CDR3 sequences, around 90% occurring once. The specimen was CD8+ T cells from PBMCs. These receptors all stem from a human donor with multiple sclerosis.

V usage is TRBV19 and J usage is TRBJ1-2, with 7 bases identical to TRBD1. This CDR3 spans 15 amino acids. Germline V lookup: CDR1 LNHDA, CDR2 SQIVND (reference sequence). The trim removed 4 bases at V and 5 bases at J, leaving 10 bases unmatched. The CDR3 nucleotides read TGTGCCAGTAGTAGTCTCGGGACAGATCAATATGGCTACACCTTC. Protein: CASSSLGTDQYGYTF.

This sequence joins TRBV27 and TRBJ2-2; 12 nucleotides align to TRBD2. The ends lost 5 bases at V and 7 bases at J; junction bases unmatched: 5. Per germline, CDR1 MNHEY and CDR2 SMNVEV (reference sequence). The length of the CDR3 is 15 residues. CDR3 sequence (DNA): TGTGCCAGCAGTCGGACTAGCGGGGCCTACGGGGAGCTGTTTTTT. This gives the protein CASSRTSGAYGELFF.

The J gene is TRBJ2-1, the V gene TRBV3-1; no reliable D call. V was cut by 3 bases and J by 3 bases, with 6 bases left in between. Germline V gene data show CDR1 as LGHDT and CDR2 as YNNKEL (reference sequence). The CDR3 runs to 13 residues. The CDR3 DNA follows: TGTGCCAGCAGCCATTCGAACTACAATGAGCAGTTCTTC. Protein: CASSHSNYNEQFF.

V gene TRBV28 combines with J gene TRBJ2-5; 7 positions agree with TRBD2. With V trimmed by 8 bases and J by 5 bases, 8 bases remained unmatched. The CDR3 totals 13 residues. Germline-derived CDR1 and CDR2 are MDHEN and SYDVKM. The CDR3 nucleotides read TGTGCCAGCCGTCAGGGACTAAAGGAGACCCAGTACTTC. It codes for CASRQGLKETQYF. The full variable domain, rest sourced from reference TRBV28 and TRBJ2-5, is DVKVTQSSRYLVKRTGEKVFLECVQDMDHENMFWYRQDPGLGLRLIYFSYDVKMKEKGDIPEGYSVSREKKERFSLILESASTNQTSMYLCASRQGLKETQYFGPGTRLLVL.

This chain uses TRBV15 with TRBJ2-2; 9 bases agree with TRBD1. J lost 2 bases, V lost 4 bases, and 5 bases had no gene match. CDR3 length: 16 residues. The V gene's germline CDR1 is LNHNV and CDR2 YYDKDF (reference sequence). The chain's CDR3 is CATSIPGQGNTGELFF. The CDR3 coding sequence is TGTGCCACCAGCATACCGGGACAGGGAAACACCGGGGAGCTGTTTTTT.

The rearrangement uses TRBV11-2 and TRBJ2-4, with TRBD2 as a possible D gene (5 bases). V was pared by 4 bases and J by 2 bases, with 6 bases between. CDR3 size: 13 residues. Germline V CDR1 and CDR2: SGHAT, FQNNGV. Written as DNA, the CDR3 is TGTGCCAGCAGCTCGACTACCAAAAACATTCAGTACTTC. Translation gives CASSSTTKNIQYF.

The V gene is TRBV7-9, the J gene TRBJ2-1; TRBD2 agrees at 12 bases. The V and J ends lost 5 bases and 9 bases, in that order; junction bases with no gene match: 5. The germline gives CDR1 SEHNR, CDR2 FQNEAQ (reference sequence). There are 14 residues in the CDR3. The CDR3 spells CASSGLAGGGEQFF. Written as DNA, the CDR3 is TGTGCCAGCAGCGGGCTAGCGGGAGGGGGTGAGCAGTTCTTC.

The chain uses TRBV23-1 and TRBJ2-5, with 8 bases aligning to TRBD1. TRBV23-1 is recorded as an ORF, its role being uncertain. This CDR3 spans 19 amino acids. V shed 0 bases and J 5 bases; nucleotides not matched to a gene: 17. CDR3 protein: CASSQSHGDRGWVRETQYF. CDR3 DNA: TGCGCCAGCAGTCAATCACATGGAGACAGGGGATGGGTCCGGGAGACCCAGTACTTC.

The chain links TRBV29-1 to TRBJ2-7; either TRBD1 or TRBD2 may supply D (5 bases each). V was trimmed by 4 bases and J by 6 bases, leaving 13 bases between them. CDR3 length equals 12 residues. The germline gives CDR1 SQVTM, CDR2 ANQGSEA. DNA for the CDR3: TGCAGCGTTGTCGGGACGGCAGGCGAGCAGTACTTC. It codes for CSVVGTAGEQYF.

The chain has TRBV6-5 and TRBJ1-1; TRBD1 might be the D (5 bases). The CDR3 runs 14 residues. Germline V gene data show CDR1 as MNHEY and CDR2 as SVGAGI. Trimming left V 2 bases short and J 1 base short, with 8 bases between. The CDR3 loop reads CASSYGQGNTEAFF. In DNA, the CDR3 is TGTGCCAGCAGTTACGGGCAGGGGAACACTGAAGCTTTCTTT.

The rearrangement links TRBV19 to TRBJ2-7, with D maybe TRBD1 (5 bases). Germline V gene sequence: CDR1 LNHDA, CDR2 SQIVND (reference sequence). The CDR3 extends over 14 amino acids. Trimming stripped 3 bases from V and 2 bases from J, with 11 bases between. Written as DNA, the CDR3 is TGTGCCAGTAGTATGGGCCAGGGCGCCTACGAGCAGTACTTC. Protein: CASSMGQGAYEQYF.

The chain employs TRBV7-9 and TRBJ2-7, with unresolved D. The CDR3 is 11 amino acids. The germline V gene has CDR1 SEHNR and CDR2 FQNEAQ (reference sequence). Between the trimmed V and J ends, which lost 5 bases and 0 bases, there was a span of 2 bases. The CDR3 protein is CASSTSYEQYF. CDR3 in DNA: TGTGCCAGCAGCACCTCCTACGAGCAGTACTTC.

The V call is TRBV7-8, the J call TRBJ2-3; 12 nucleotides line up with TRBD2. Germline V gives CDR1 SGHVS, CDR2 FQNEAQ. J gave up 3 bases and V 5 bases, and 3 bases lay outside the gene matches. The CDR3 has 15 residues. Written as DNA, the CDR3 is TGTGCCAGCAGCACTAGCGGGAGGACAACAGATACGCAGTATTTT. Amino acids: CASSTSGRTTDTQYF.

CDR3 sequence reads: CASSLTGGYQPQHF. The DNA of the CDR3 is TGTGCCAGCAGCCTAACAGGGGGCTATCAGCCCCAGCATTTT. This chain links TRBV12-3 or TRBV12-4 with TRBJ1-5; 9 bases match TRBD1. With V trimmed by 6 bases and J by 5 bases, 5 bases remained unmatched. The CDR3 runs to 14 residues.

The rearrangement joins TRBV27 to TRBJ1-5; possibly TRBD1 for D (5 bases). This CDR3 has 13 amino acids. Trimming stripped 3 bases from V and 5 bases from J, with 8 bases between. Germline-derived CDR1 and CDR2 are MNHEY and SMNVEV (reference sequence). CDR3 sequence (DNA): TGTGCCAGCAGTTTTACGGGGGATCAGCCCCAGCATTTT. This encodes CASSFTGDQPQHF.

The chain has TRBV30 and TRBJ2-7; TRBD1 matches 9 bases. Trimming took 7 bases from V and 3 from J; bases not matched to a gene: 7. Germline CDR1 reads GTSNPN; CDR2 reads SVGIG (reference sequence). The CDR3 runs to 13 residues. The CDR3 DNA reads TGTGCCTTGGATCAGGGACAGGGCTACGAGCAGTACTTC. It codes for CALDQGQGYEQYF.

The chain couples TRBV20-1 to TRBJ2-3; D perhaps matches TRBD2 (5 bases). Trimming removed 6 bases from V and 0 bases from J, with 10 bases in between. The CDR3 runs 13 residues. Germline V CDR1 and CDR2: DFQATT, SNEGSKA (reference sequence). CDR3 amino acids: CSAPAESTDTQYF. The CDR3 bases are TGCAGTGCCCCAGCGGAAAGCACAGATACGCAGTATTTT.

The sample holds one count of this clonotype. The chain carries TRBV29-1 and TRBJ1-1; D gene unclear. The V and J ends lost 7 bases and 1 base respectively, with 10 bases between them. CDR3 length: 12 amino acids. CDR1 SQVTM and CDR2 ANQGSEA come from the germline V gene. DNA of the CDR3: TGCAGCGCTATGGTGGGGAACACTGAAGCTTTCTTT. Translating it yields CSAMVGNTEAFF.

The rearrangement links TRBV4-1 to TRBJ2-5; the match to TRBD2 covers 7 bases. V shed 0 bases and J 2 bases; nucleotides not matched to a gene: 12. From germline, CDR1 is MGHRA and CDR2 YSYEKL. The length of the CDR3 is 18 residues. CDR3 nucleotide sequence: TGCGCCAGCAGCCAAGATCAAGCGGGGTTGGGCGATCAAGAGACCCAGTACTTC. Its protein product is CASSQDQAGLGDQETQYF.

This rearrangement joins TRBV19 to TRBJ2-7; 8 bases align to TRBD2. CDR1 is LNHDA, CDR2 SQIVND, per germline (reference sequence). Germline trimming cut 7 bases from V and 7 bases from J; bases unmatched to any gene: 15. The CDR3 consists of 15 residues. CDR3 in DNA: TGTGCCAGTACCAACTTGGCAGCGGGAGTAAAGGAGCAGTACTTC. The encoded protein is CASTNLAAGVKEQYF.

This chain uses TRBV27 with TRBJ2-1; 8 bases are shared with TRBD2. The CDR3 covers 14 residues. V gave up 7 bases and J gave up 5 bases; unmatched junction bases: 7. Germline lookup yields CDR1 MNHEY and CDR2 SMNVEV (reference sequence). CDR3 protein: CASTTGGFHNEQFF. DNA of the CDR3: TGTGCCAGCACCACGGGAGGGTTTCACAATGAGCAGTTCTTC.